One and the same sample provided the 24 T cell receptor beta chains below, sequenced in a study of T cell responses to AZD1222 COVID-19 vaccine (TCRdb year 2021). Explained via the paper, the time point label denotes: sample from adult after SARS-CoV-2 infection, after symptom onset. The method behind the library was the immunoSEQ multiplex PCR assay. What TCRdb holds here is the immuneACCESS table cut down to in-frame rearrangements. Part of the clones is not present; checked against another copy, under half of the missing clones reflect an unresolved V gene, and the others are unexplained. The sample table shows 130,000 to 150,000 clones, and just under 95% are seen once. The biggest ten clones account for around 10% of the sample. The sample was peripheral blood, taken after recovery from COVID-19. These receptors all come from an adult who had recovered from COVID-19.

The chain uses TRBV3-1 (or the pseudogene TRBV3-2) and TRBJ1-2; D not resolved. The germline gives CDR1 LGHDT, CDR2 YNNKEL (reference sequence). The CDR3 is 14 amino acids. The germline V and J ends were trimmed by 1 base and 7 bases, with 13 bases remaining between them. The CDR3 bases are TGTGCCAGCAGCCAAGGAGAAAGGGTTAGTGGCTACACCTTC. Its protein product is CASSQGERVSGYTF.

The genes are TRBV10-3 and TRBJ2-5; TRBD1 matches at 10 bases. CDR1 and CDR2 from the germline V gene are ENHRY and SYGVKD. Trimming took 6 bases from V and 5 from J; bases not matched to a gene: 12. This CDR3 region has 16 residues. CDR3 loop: CAISISPGQGLETQYF. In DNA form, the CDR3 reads TGTGCCATCAGCATTTCGCCGGGACAGGGGTTGGAGACCCAGTACTTC.

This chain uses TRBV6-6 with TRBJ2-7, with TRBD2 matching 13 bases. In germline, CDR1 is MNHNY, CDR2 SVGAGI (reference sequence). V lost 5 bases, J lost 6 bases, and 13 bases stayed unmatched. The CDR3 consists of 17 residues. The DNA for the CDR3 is TGTGCCAGCAGTCGGGGACTAGCGGGGCGCTGGGGTAGCGAGCAGTACTTC. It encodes CASSRGLAGRWGSEQYF.

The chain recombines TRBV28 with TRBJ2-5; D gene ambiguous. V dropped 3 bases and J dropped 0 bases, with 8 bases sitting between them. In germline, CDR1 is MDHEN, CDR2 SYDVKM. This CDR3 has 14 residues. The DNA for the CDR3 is TGTGCCAGCAGTTTTCCCGGAAACCAAGAGACCCAGTACTTC. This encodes CASSFPGNQETQYF.

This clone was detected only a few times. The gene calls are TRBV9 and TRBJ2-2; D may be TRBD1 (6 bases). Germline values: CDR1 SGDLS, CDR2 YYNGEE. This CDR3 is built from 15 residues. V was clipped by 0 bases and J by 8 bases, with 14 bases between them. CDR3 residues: CASSVAVTGLGELFF. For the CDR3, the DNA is TGTGCCAGCAGCGTAGCTGTCACAGGGCTGGGGGAGCTGTTTTTT.

The CDR3: CASSELRTGFNQPQHF. The CDR3, as DNA: TGTGCCAGCAGTGAATTAAGGACAGGGTTCAATCAGCCCCAGCATTTT. The V and J genes are TRBV6-1 and TRBJ1-5, with TRBD1 matching over 8 bases. Trimming at V came to 2 bases and at J to 3 bases, leaving 6 bases not matched to a gene. The germline CDR1 and CDR2 sequences are MNHNS and SASEGT. This CDR3 has 16 amino acids.

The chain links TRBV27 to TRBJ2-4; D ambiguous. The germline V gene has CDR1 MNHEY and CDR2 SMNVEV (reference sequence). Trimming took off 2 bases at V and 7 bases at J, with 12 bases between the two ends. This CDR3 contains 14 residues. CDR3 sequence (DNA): TGTGCCAGCAGTTTAAGGCTAGAAGGGAACATTCAGTACTTC. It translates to CASSLRLEGNIQYF.

CDR3 sequence (DNA): TGTGCCACCAGTGACCCCAGCGGGAGGCACTACAATGAGCAGTTCTTC. Encoded protein: CATSDPSGRHYNEQFF. The J gene is TRBJ2-1, the V gene TRBV24-1; 9 bases are a match to TRBD2. The CDR3 length is 16 residues. V lost 4 bases and J lost 3; bases outside the gene matches: 6. The germline V gene encodes CDR1 KGHDR and CDR2 SFDVKD.

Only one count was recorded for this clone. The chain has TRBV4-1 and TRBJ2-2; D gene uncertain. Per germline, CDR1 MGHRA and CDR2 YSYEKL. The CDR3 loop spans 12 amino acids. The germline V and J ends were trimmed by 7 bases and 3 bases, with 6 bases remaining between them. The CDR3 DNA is TGCGCCAGCAACATTTACACCGGGGAGCTGTTTTTT. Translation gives CASNIYTGELFF.

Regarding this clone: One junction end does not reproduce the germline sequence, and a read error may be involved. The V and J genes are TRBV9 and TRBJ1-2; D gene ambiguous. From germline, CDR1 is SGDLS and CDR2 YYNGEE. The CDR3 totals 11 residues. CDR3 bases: TGTGCCAGCAGCGTAGTTGACCGCGTCCCCTTC. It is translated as CASSVVDRVPF.

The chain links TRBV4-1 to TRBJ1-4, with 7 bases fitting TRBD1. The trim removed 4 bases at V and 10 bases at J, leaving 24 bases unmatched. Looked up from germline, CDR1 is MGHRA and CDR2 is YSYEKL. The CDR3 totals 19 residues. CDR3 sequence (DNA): TGCGCCAGCAGCCTTGCCCGACAGGGAGATAGCGAGCCTTTCGGAAAACTGTTTTTT. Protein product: CASSLARQGDSEPFGKLFF.

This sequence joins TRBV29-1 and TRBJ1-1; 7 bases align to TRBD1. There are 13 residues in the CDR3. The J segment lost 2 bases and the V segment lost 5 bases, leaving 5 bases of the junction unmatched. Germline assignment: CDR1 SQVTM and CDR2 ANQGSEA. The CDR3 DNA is TGCAGCGTTCAGGCAGGGGGAAACACTGAAGCTTTCTTT. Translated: CSVQAGGNTEAFF.

The CDR3 loop is CASSYSAGLYEQYF. CDR3 nucleotides: TGTGCCAGCAGTTACTCCGCAGGGCTCTACGAGCAGTACTTC. This rearrangement joins TRBV6-2 or TRBV6-3 to TRBJ2-7, with a tentative D call TRBD1 (5 bases). The ends were cut back, 0 bases at V and 3 bases at J, with 9 bases in the middle. The germline V gene has CDR1 MNHEY and CDR2 SVGEGT. This CDR3 contains 14 residues.

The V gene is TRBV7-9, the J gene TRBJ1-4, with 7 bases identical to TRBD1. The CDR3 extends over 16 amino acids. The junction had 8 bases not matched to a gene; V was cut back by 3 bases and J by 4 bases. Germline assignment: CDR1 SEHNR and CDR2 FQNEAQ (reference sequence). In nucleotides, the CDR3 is TGTGCCAGCAGCTTCTCCCTGGGACAGCATAATGAAAAACTGTTTTTT. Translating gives CASSFSLGQHNEKLFF.

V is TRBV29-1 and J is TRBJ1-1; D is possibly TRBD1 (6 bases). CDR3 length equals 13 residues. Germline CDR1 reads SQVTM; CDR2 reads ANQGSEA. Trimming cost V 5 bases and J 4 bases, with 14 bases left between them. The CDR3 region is CSVSGVLSTEAFF. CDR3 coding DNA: TGCAGCGTTTCAGGGGTTTTGAGCACTGAAGCTTTCTTT.

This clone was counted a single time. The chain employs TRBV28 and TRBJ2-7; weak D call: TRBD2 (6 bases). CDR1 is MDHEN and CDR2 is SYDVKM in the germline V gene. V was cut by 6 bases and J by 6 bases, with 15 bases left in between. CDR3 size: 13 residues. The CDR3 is CASSLENGGEQYF. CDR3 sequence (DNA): TGTGCCAGCAGCCTTGAGAACGGGGGCGAGCAGTACTTC.

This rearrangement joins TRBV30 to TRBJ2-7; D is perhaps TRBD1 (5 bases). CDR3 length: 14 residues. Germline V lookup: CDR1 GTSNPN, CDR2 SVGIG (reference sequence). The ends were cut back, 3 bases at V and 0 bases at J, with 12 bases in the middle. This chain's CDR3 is CAWRGLGLSYEQYF. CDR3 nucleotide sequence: TGTGCCTGGAGGGGGCTCGGGCTCTCCTACGAGCAGTACTTC.

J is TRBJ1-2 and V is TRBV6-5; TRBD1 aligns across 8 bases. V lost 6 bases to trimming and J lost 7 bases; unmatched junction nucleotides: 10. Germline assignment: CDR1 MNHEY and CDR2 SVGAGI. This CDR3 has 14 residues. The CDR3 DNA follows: TGTGCCAGCAGCAGACAGGGGACCGTCCTTGGCTACACCTTC. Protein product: CASSRQGTVLGYTF.

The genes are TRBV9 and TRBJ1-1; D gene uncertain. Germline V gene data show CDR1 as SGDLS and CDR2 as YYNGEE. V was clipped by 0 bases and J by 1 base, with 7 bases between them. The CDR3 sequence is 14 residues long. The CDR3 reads CASSVGWRNTEAFF. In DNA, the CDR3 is TGTGCCAGCAGCGTAGGATGGAGGAACACTGAAGCTTTCTTT.

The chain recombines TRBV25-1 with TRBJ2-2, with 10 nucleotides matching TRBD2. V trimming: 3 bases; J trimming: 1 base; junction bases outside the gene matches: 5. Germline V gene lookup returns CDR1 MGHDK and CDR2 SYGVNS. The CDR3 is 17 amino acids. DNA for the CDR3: TGTGCCAGCAGTGAGCAGCGGGAGGGCCTGAACACCGGGGAGCTGTTTTTT. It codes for CASSEQREGLNTGELFF.

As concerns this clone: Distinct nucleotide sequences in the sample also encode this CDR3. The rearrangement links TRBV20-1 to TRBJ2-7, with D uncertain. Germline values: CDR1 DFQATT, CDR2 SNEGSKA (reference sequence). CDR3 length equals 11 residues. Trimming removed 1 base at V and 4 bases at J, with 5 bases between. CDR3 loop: CSARVGYEQYF. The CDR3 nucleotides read TGCAGTGCTAGAGTAGGTTACGAGCAGTACTTC.

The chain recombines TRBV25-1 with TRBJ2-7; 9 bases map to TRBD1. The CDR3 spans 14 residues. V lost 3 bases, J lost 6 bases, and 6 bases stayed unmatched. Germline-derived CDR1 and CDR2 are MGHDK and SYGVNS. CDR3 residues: CASSDGTGIGEQYF. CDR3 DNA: TGTGCCAGCAGTGACGGGACAGGGATAGGCGAGCAGTACTTC.

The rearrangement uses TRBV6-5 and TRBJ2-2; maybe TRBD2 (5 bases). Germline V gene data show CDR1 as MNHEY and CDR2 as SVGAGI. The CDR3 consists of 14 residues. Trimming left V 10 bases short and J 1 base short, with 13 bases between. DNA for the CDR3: TGTGCCACCAGCGGCAGCGGGAACACCGGGGAGCTGTTTTTT. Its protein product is CATSGSGNTGELFF.

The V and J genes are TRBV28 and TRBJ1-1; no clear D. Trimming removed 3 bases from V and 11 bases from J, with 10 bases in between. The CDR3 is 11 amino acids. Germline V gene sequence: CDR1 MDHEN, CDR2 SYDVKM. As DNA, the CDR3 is TGTGCCAGCAGTTTGAACATGGCCGCTTTCTTT. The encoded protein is CASSLNMAAFF.